Below, 26 T cell receptor beta chains from the same sample are listed, as sequenced in a study of blood T cell repertoires in COVID-19. The repertoire was sequenced with immunoSEQ multiplex PCR; TCRdb's copy has only in-frame clones and lacks some. Seen here are fewer than 400,000 clones, approximately 88% observed once, and the top ten hold more than 8.5%. The source material was PBMCs or T cells enriched from blood (not recorded which). These receptor sequences come from a woman aged 18-30 years who had recovered from COVID-19.

J is TRBJ1-1 and V is TRBV30; possibly TRBD1 for D (5 bases). Germline values: CDR1 GTSNPN, CDR2 SVGIG (reference sequence). The CDR3 sequence is 12 residues long. V lost 0 bases and J 8 bases, leaving 10 bases between the germline ends. CDR3 protein: CAWSVPGIEAFF. CDR3 bases: TGTGCCTGGAGTGTTCCAGGGATCGAAGCTTTCTTT. Filled out from reference TRBV30 and TRBJ1-1, the complete variable domain reads SQTIHQWPATLVQPVGSPLSLECTVEGTSNPNLYWYRQAAGRGLQLLFYSVGIGQISSEVPQNLSASRPQDRQFILSSKKLLLSDSGFYLCAWSVPGIEAFFGQGTRLTVV.

The CDR3 loop is CASSEALYRQGASYGYTF. CDR3 nucleotides: TGTGCCAGCAGTGAAGCCCTATACCGACAGGGGGCGAGCTATGGCTACACCTTC. The chain joins TRBV6-1 to TRBJ1-2, with 10 bases identical to TRBD1. V dropped 0 bases and J dropped 4; count of bases not matched to a gene: 11. CDR1 MNHNS and CDR2 SASEGT come from the germline V gene. The CDR3 runs to 18 residues.

The J gene is TRBJ1-6, the V gene TRBV25-1, with no clear D. V was trimmed by 5 bases and J by 0 bases, leaving 8 bases between them. There are 15 residues in the CDR3. Germline CDR1 is MGHDK and CDR2 is SYGVNS. This CDR3 is CASSPHFSYNSPLHF. For the CDR3, the DNA is TGTGCCAGCAGTCCACATTTCTCCTATAATTCACCCCTCCACTTT.

The chain employs TRBV10-3 and TRBJ2-1; D gene uncertain. This CDR3 region has 12 residues. The V end lost 0 bases, the J end lost 7 bases, and 4 bases lay between the germline ends. Germline V gene lookup returns CDR1 ENHRY and CDR2 SYGVKD. For the CDR3, the DNA is TGTGCCATCAGTGAGTCCGGGAATGAGCAGTTCTTC. Translated, it gives CAISESGNEQFF.

The chain employs TRBV7-8 and TRBJ2-5; D unresolved. The CDR3 sequence is 15 residues long. The V and J ends lost 7 bases and 2 bases respectively, with 17 bases between them. Germline lookup yields CDR1 SGHVS and CDR2 FQNEAQ. The CDR3 DNA is TGTGCCAGCACCCCCAGCCGGCGGAGACAAGAGACCCAGTACTTC. Protein product: CASTPSRRRQETQYF.

This chain joins TRBV5-1 and TRBJ2-7, with 10 bases fitting TRBD2. This CDR3 contains 14 residues. CDR1 is SGHRS and CDR2 is YFSETQ in the germline V gene. Trimming took 5 bases from V and 4 from J; bases not matched to a gene: 6. The CDR3 sequence is CASSSLAGRYEQYF. DNA for the CDR3: TGCGCCAGCAGTTCACTAGCGGGGAGGTACGAGCAGTACTTC. Together with reference TRBV5-1 and TRBJ2-7, the CDR3 gives the full variable domain: KAGVTQTPRYLIKTRGQQVTLSCSPISGHRSVSWYQQTPGQGLQFLFEYFSETQRNKGNFPGRFSGRQFSNSRSEMNVSTLELGDSALYLCASSSLAGRYEQYFGPGTRLTVT.

The chain joins TRBV29-1 to TRBJ2-2, with TRBD2 identical over 13 bases. Germline loops: CDR1 SQVTM, CDR2 ANQGSEA. J was trimmed by 4 bases and V by 4 bases; bases with no gene match: 15. This CDR3 has 19 residues. The CDR3 DNA reads TGCAGCGTTGCATCAGCCGGGACTAGCGGGATCGCGGGCACCGGGGAGCTGTTTTTT. Its protein product is CSVASAGTSGIAGTGELFF.

The chain couples TRBV12-3 or TRBV12-4 to TRBJ1-2; 7 bases fit TRBD1. After removal of 6 bases from V and 3 bases from J, the junction contained 1 base not matched to a gene. This CDR3 contains 12 residues. The CDR3 coding sequence is TGTGCCAGCAGCCAGGGGGACTATGGCTACACCTTC. Protein sequence: CASSQGDYGYTF.

The chain links TRBV7-9 to TRBJ1-2; a weak D match, TRBD1 (5 bases). Trimming shortened V by 5 bases and J by 7 bases, and 23 bases separated the two germline ends. The germline V gene encodes CDR1 SEHNR and CDR2 FQNEAQ (reference sequence). The CDR3 has 16 residues. Here the CDR3 reads CASSREVIGRQGGYTF. DNA for the CDR3: TGTGCCAGCAGCAGAGAGGTAATAGGCCGGCAGGGTGGCTACACCTTC.

The chain is built from TRBV6-2 or TRBV6-3 and TRBJ2-2; 13 positions agree with TRBD2. Germline CDR1 reads MNHEY; CDR2 reads SVGEGT. This CDR3 has 19 amino acids. Unmatched junction bases numbered 14, after V lost 4 bases and J lost 6 bases. The CDR3 region is CASSSRGTSGVRTPGELFF. CDR3 nucleotides: TGTGCCAGCAGTTCTAGAGGGACTAGCGGGGTCCGAACCCCCGGGGAGCTGTTTTTT.

In the case of this clone: At one end, the junction sequence differs from germline, possibly due to a read error. The chain has TRBV5-5 and TRBJ2-1; weak D call: TRBD1 (5 bases). CDR1 is SGHKS, CDR2 YYEKEE, per germline (reference sequence). The CDR3 runs to 13 residues. The CDR3 region has the DNA TGTGCCAGCACCTTGGACACCTACAATGAGCAGTTCTTC. Translation gives CASTLDTYNEQFF.

Regarding this clone: Other DNA variants within this sample encode the same CDR3. This chain joins TRBV5-4 and TRBJ2-3; 10 bases agree with TRBD1. V was pared by 3 bases and J by 4 bases, with 2 bases of the junction left unmatched. This CDR3 region has 14 residues. Germline loops: CDR1 SGHNT, CDR2 YYREEE (reference sequence). The CDR3: CASSSGTGADTQYF. For the CDR3, the DNA is TGTGCCAGCAGCTCCGGGACAGGGGCAGATACGCAGTATTTT. The full variable domain, in which reference TRBV5-4 and TRBJ2-3 provide the parts outside the CDR3, is ETGVTQSPTHLIKTRGQQVTLRCSSQSGHNTVSWYQQALGQGPQFIFQYYREEENGRGNFPPRFSGLQFPNYSSELNVNALELDDSALYLCASSSGTGADTQYFGPGTRLTVL.

The chain links TRBV6-1 to TRBJ2-7; 9 nucleotides align to TRBD1. The CDR3 is 15 amino acids. The J segment lost 2 bases and the V segment lost 3 bases, leaving 5 bases of the junction unmatched. Germline values: CDR1 MNHNS, CDR2 SASEGT. In nucleotides, the CDR3 is TGTGCCAGCAGTGATGGGACAGGGCCAACCTACGAGCAGTACTTC. The encoded protein is CASSDGTGPTYEQYF.

At least ten counts were recorded for this clone. The V gene is TRBV6-5, the J gene TRBJ2-2, with no clear D. This CDR3 has 14 residues. Trimming took 2 bases from V and 4 from J, leaving 8 bases between them. Looked up from germline, CDR1 is MNHEY and CDR2 is SVGAGI. CDR3 in amino acids: CASSYKSGTGELFF. DNA for the CDR3: TGTGCCAGCAGTTACAAGTCGGGCACCGGGGAGCTGTTTTTT.

This chain joins TRBV7-3 and TRBJ1-1; no definite D call. CDR1 and CDR2 from the germline V gene are SGHTA and FQGTGA. The CDR3 is 13 amino acids. Trimming took off 5 bases at V and 5 bases at J, with 12 bases between the two ends. CDR3 sequence reads: CASSSSPGTEAFF. The CDR3 DNA is TGTGCCAGCAGCAGTTCCCCGGGAACTGAAGCTTTCTTT. The complete variable domain, with remaining parts taken from reference TRBV7-3 and TRBJ1-1, reads GAGVSQTPSNKVTEKGKYVELRCDPISGHTALYWYRQSLGQGPEFLIYFQGTGAADDSGLPNDRFFAVRPEGSVSTLKIQRTERGDSAVYLCASSSSPGTEAFFGQGTRLTVV.

The DNA for the CDR3 is TGTGCCAGCAGCGTAGGAGGGACAGGGGGCGTCCACACTGAAGCTTTCTTT. It encodes CASSVGGTGGVHTEAFF. The chain has TRBV9 and TRBJ1-1, with TRBD1 matching 12 bases. CDR1 is SGDLS, CDR2 YYNGEE, per germline. The CDR3 loop spans 17 amino acids. The V and J ends lost 0 bases and 3 bases, in that order; junction bases with no gene match: 6.

This chain uses TRBV19 with TRBJ2-7; 8 bases are shared with TRBD1. The CDR3 length is 15 residues. Per germline, CDR1 LNHDA and CDR2 SQIVND (reference sequence). V lost 2 bases to trimming and J lost 5 bases; unmatched junction nucleotides: 8. Written as DNA, the CDR3 is TGTGCCAGTAGTATAAGGAGACAGGGGTGGGACGAGCAGTACTTC. Translating gives CASSIRRQGWDEQYF.

CDR3 DNA sequence: TGTGCCACCAGCAGAGGGGGGACAGATGAAAAACTGTTTTTT. It is translated as CATSRGGTDEKLFF. V and J are TRBV15 and TRBJ1-4; TRBD1 matches at 7 bases. There are 14 residues in the CDR3. The V and J ends lost 1 base and 6 bases, in that order; junction bases with no gene match: 2. The germline V gene has CDR1 LNHNV and CDR2 YYDKDF (reference sequence).

The rearrangement joins TRBV2 to TRBJ2-1; TRBD2 agrees at 8 bases. Losses at the gene ends were 6 bases for V and 8 bases for J; bases not matched to a gene: 9. CDR1 SNHLY and CDR2 FYNNEI come from the germline V gene. This CDR3 spans 14 amino acids. Here the CDR3 reads CASRGQREFDEQFF. The CDR3 coding sequence is TGTGCCAGCAGGGGCCAGCGGGAGTTCGATGAGCAGTTCTTC.

This clone was seen just once. The V gene is TRBV27, the J gene TRBJ2-7, with D unresolved. Trimming stripped 5 bases from V and 4 bases from J, with 15 bases between. The CDR3 loop spans 14 amino acids. Germline values: CDR1 MNHEY, CDR2 SMNVEV (reference sequence). CDR3 DNA sequence: TGTGCCAGCAGTGTACGTGAGGATGGGTACGAGCAGTACTTC. It codes for CASSVREDGYEQYF.

CDR3 sequence: CASSLRRAGPQHF. CDR3 nucleotides: TGTGCCAGCAGCTTAAGAAGAGCTGGGCCCCAGCATTTT. The genes are TRBV7-2 and TRBJ1-5; no clear D. V was clipped by 2 bases and J by 9 bases, with 11 bases between them. The CDR3 length is 13 residues. The germline gives CDR1 SGHTA, CDR2 FQGNSA.

This sequence joins TRBV2 and TRBJ1-5; D might be TRBD1 (6 bases). The length of the CDR3 is 16 residues. Trimming shortened V by 6 bases and J by 5 bases, and 20 bases separated the two germline ends. CDR1 and CDR2 from the germline V gene are SNHLY and FYNNEI. In nucleotides, the CDR3 is TGTGCCAGCAGGGACAGCAGGGGAAGTCTGCATCAGCCCCAGCATTTT. It specifies CASRDSRGSLHQPQHF.

The gene calls are TRBV2 and TRBJ1-4; possible D gene TRBD1, 6 bases. The V gene's germline CDR1 is SNHLY and CDR2 FYNNEI. This CDR3 comprises 14 residues. V was clipped by 4 bases and J by 3 bases, with 9 bases between them. The DNA for the CDR3 is TGTGCCAGCAGTGCACAGGGACCTAATGAAAAACTGTTTTTT. This codes for CASSAQGPNEKLFF. Filled out from reference TRBV2 and TRBJ1-4, the complete variable domain reads EPEVTQTPSHQVTQMGQEVILRCVPISNHLYFYWYRQILGQKVEFLVSFYNNEISEKSEIFDDQFSVERPDGSNFTLKIRSTKLEDSAMYFCASSAQGPNEKLFFGSGTQLSVL.

This clone has only one observation. The genes are TRBV28 and TRBJ1-1, with 7 bases lining up with TRBD1. The V gene end was trimmed by 10 bases and the J gene end by 1 base; junction bases not matched to a gene: 15. CDR3 length: 16 amino acids. The germline CDR1 and CDR2 sequences are MDHEN and SYDVKM. CDR3 residues: CATDTTDRAKNTEAFF. CDR3 in DNA: TGTGCCACCGACACGACCGACAGGGCCAAGAACACTGAAGCTTTCTTT.

The chain is built from TRBV19 and TRBJ1-4; no clear D gene. The CDR3 spans 14 residues. V was shortened by 5 bases and J by 8 bases, with 15 bases between the two germline ends. In germline, CDR1 is LNHDA, CDR2 SQIVND (reference sequence). The CDR3 loop reads CASSRPGRAEKLFF. CDR3 nucleotide sequence: TGTGCCAGTAGTCGACCTGGGAGGGCGGAAAAACTGTTTTTT.

The rearrangement links TRBV28 to TRBJ2-5; TRBD1 aligns across 10 bases. CDR1 is MDHEN and CDR2 is SYDVKM in the germline V gene. The ends lost 3 bases at V and 2 bases at J; junction bases unmatched: 3. This CDR3 spans 15 amino acids. The CDR3 coding sequence is TGTGCCAGCAGTTTCCCGGGACAGGGGCAAGAGACCCAGTACTTC. As protein: CASSFPGQGQETQYF.